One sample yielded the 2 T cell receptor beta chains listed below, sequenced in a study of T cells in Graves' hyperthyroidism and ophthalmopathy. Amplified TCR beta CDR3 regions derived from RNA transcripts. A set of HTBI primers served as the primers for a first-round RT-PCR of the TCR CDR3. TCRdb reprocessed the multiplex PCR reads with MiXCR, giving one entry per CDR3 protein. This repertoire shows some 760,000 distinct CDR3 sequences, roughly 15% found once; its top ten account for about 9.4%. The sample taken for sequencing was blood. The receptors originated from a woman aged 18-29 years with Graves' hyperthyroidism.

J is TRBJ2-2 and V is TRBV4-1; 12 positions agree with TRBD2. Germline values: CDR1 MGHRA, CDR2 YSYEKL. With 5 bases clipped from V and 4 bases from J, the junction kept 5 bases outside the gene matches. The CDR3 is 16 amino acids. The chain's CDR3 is CASSSRTSGTTGELFF. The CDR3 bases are TGCGCCAGCAGCTCCCGGACTAGCGGGACCACCGGGGAGCTGTTTTTT.

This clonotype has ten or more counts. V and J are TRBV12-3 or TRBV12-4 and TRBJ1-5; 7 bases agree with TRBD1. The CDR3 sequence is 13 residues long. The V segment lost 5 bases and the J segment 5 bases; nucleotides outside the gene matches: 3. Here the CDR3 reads CASSRDSHQPQHF. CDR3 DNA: TGTGCCAGCAGTCGGGACAGCCATCAGCCCCAGCATTTT.